The T cell receptor (beta chain) described here comes from a study of shared clonotypes between healthy human individuals. The study, taken as a whole, reports: Only blood samples were collected, and tissue repertoires likely differ.

About this clone: The antigen is unknown.

The donors, healthy adults who were HIV-negative, had experienced no recent acute infections or vaccinations. The assay used deep level. PBMC DNA, left unsorted, was sequenced on ten immunoSEQ deep assay plates. Produced via immunoSEQ multiplex PCR; TCRdb's table is partial and in-frame only. This sample has about half a million clones; 70% to 80% occur once, and the top ten carry about 13%. The receptor comes from a woman aged 40 to 50 in good health. Some clones in this sample may be carry-over from other donors' samples. The material sequenced was PBMCs.

This chain's CDR3 is CASSSMGGSNTGELFF. The CDR3 nucleotides are TGTGCCAGCAGCTCCATGGGGGGCAGTAACACCGGGGAGCTGTTTTTT. The chain links TRBV7-6 to TRBJ2-2; D could derive from TRBD1 or TRBD2 (6 bases each). The length of the CDR3 is 16 residues. Germline CDR1 SGHVS, CDR2 FNYEAQ. V lost 4 bases to trimming and J lost 2 bases, with 14 bases between them. Based on the CDR3 plus reference TRBV7-6 and TRBJ2-2, the full variable domain is GAGVSQSPRYKVTKRGQDVALRCDPISGHVSLYWYRQALGQGPEFLTYFNYEAQQDKSGLPNDRFSAERPEGSISTLTIQRTEQRDSAMYRCASSSMGGSNTGELFFGEGSRLTVL.